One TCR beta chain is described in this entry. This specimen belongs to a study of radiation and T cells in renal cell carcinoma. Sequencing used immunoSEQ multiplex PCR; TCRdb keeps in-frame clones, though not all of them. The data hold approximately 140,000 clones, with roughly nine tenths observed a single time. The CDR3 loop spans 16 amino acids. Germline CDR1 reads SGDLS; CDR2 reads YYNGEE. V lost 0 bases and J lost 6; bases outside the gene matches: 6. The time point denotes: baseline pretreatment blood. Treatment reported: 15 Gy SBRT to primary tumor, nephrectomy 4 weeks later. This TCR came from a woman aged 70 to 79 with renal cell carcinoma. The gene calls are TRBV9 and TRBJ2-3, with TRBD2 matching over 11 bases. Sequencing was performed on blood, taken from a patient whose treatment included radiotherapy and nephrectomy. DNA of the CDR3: TGTGCCAGCAGCGTAGACATAGCGGGGGGGCAGGATACGCAGTATTTT. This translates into CASSVDIAGGQDTQYF.